These 32 T cell receptor beta chains came from one sample sequenced in a study of blood T cell repertoires in COVID-19. The table came from immunoSEQ multiplex PCR; TCRdb's copy has only in-frame clones and leaves some out. The sample holds over 30,000 clones, 75% seen once. Sequences were obtained from peripheral blood. The origin of the receptors is an elderly man with active or convalescent COVID-19.

This sequence joins TRBV7-9 and TRBJ2-3, with 7 bases matching TRBD2. Per the germline V gene, CDR1 is SEHNR and CDR2 is FQNEAQ (reference sequence). Losses at the gene ends were 2 bases for V and 3 bases for J; bases not matched to a gene: 5. This CDR3 spans 15 amino acids. CDR3 region: CASSLLGGRTDTQYF. The CDR3 bases are TGTGCCAGCAGCTTACTCGGCGGGAGAACAGATACGCAGTATTTT.

CDR3 loop: CASSIIGGEQYF. CDR3 nucleotide sequence: TGTGCCAGTAGTATAATCGGGGGCGAGCAGTACTTC. The chain carries TRBV19 and TRBJ2-7, with D maybe TRBD2 (6 bases). Per the germline V gene, CDR1 is LNHDA and CDR2 is SQIVND (reference sequence). V lost 2 bases to trimming and J lost 6 bases, with 8 bases between them. The CDR3 is 12 amino acids.

Details on this clone: Compared with germline, one end of the junction differs, possibly owing to a read error. The sample contains more than one DNA sequence encoding this CDR3. This chain joins TRBV13 and TRBJ2-3; 12 nucleotides match TRBD2. The CDR3 has 16 residues. Germline assignment: CDR1 PRHDT and CDR2 FYEKMQ (reference sequence). This CDR3 reads CASSLGLAGSTDTQYF. In DNA, the CDR3 is TGTGCCAGCAGCCTAGGACTAGCGGGGAGCACAGATACGCAGTATTTT.

The CDR3 DNA sequence: TGTGCCAGCAGTGGGGGACAGGGGGCGGGTGAAGCTTTCTTT. Amino acid sequence: CASSGGQGAGEAFF. This chain joins TRBV2 and TRBJ1-1, with TRBD1 matching 12 bases. V lost 4 bases, J lost 7 bases, and 4 bases stayed unmatched. This CDR3 spans 14 amino acids. In germline, CDR1 is SNHLY, CDR2 FYNNEI. Full variable domain (rest looked up from reference TRBV2 and TRBJ1-1): EPEVTQTPSHQVTQMGQEVILRCVPISNHLYFYWYRQILGQKVEFLVSFYNNEISEKSEIFDDQFSVERPDGSNFTLKIRSTKLEDSAMYFCASSGGQGAGEAFFGQGTRLTVV.

The sample holds a few counts of this clone. The V call is TRBV16, the J call TRBJ1-5; D is possibly TRBD1 (6 bases). CDR3 length: 15 residues. Trimming removed 4 bases at V and 6 bases at J, with 16 bases between. Germline V CDR1 and CDR2: KGHSY, FQNENV. DNA of the CDR3: TGTGCCAGCAGCCTCCAGGCAGGGGAGGGTCAGCCCCAGCATTTT. Its protein product is CASSLQAGEGQPQHF.

V is TRBV4-1 and J is TRBJ1-1, with 9 bases matching TRBD1. V was pared by 0 bases and J by 4 bases, with 9 bases of the junction left unmatched. There are 17 residues in the CDR3. CDR1 is MGHRA, CDR2 YSYEKL, per germline. The CDR3 sequence is CASSQESNRGLFTEAFF. CDR3 sequence (DNA): TGCGCCAGCAGCCAAGAGTCGAACAGGGGGCTATTCACTGAAGCTTTCTTT.

This chain connects TRBV12-3 or TRBV12-4 to TRBJ2-7, with D maybe TRBD1 (5 bases). V dropped 5 bases and J dropped 6 bases, with 11 bases sitting between them. This CDR3 has 12 residues. The CDR3 bases are TGTGCCAGCAGTCCCCAGGGTATCGAGCAGTACTTC. Residues: CASSPQGIEQYF.

The chain is built from TRBV15 and TRBJ2-2, with D perhaps TRBD1 (5 bases). V gave up 6 bases and J gave up 3 bases, with 8 bases separating them. Looked up from germline, CDR1 is LNHNV and CDR2 is YYDKDF (reference sequence). The CDR3 contains 13 residues. CDR3 in amino acids: CATRGQDTGELFF. CDR3 coding DNA: TGTGCCACCAGGGGGCAAGACACCGGGGAGCTGTTTTTT. Together with reference TRBV15 and TRBJ2-2, the CDR3 gives the full variable domain: DAMVIQNPRYQVTQFGKPVTLSCSQTLNHNVMYWYQQKSSQAPKLLFHYYDKDFNNEADTPDNFQSRRPNTSFCFLDIRSPGLGDTAMYLCATRGQDTGELFFGEGSRLTVL.

The rearrangement uses TRBV5-4 and TRBJ2-3, with D possibly matching TRBD2 (5 bases). The CDR3 loop spans 13 amino acids. Germline assignment: CDR1 SGHNT and CDR2 YYREEE (reference sequence). With 3 bases removed from V and 8 bases from J, the gap between germline ends came to 13 bases. The DNA for the CDR3 is TGTGCCAGCAGCTCAAACTCTGGAGGTACGCAGTATTTT. It specifies CASSSNSGGTQYF.

Worth noting for this clone: Other DNA variants within this sample encode the same CDR3. The chain carries TRBV6-5 and TRBJ2-5; D is perhaps TRBD2 (6 bases). Germline CDR1 reads MNHEY; CDR2 reads SVGAGI. V lost 4 bases to trimming and J lost 5 bases, with 14 bases between them. This CDR3 has 14 amino acids. CDR3 sequence reads: CASSSDGGVETQYF. In DNA form, the CDR3 reads TGTGCCAGCAGTTCGGACGGAGGGGTCGAGACCCAGTACTTC.

CDR3 sequence: CASSLWGANEQYF. In DNA form, the CDR3 reads TGTGCCAGCAGTTTATGGGGGGCTAACGAGCAGTACTTC. The rearrangement joins TRBV28 to TRBJ2-7, with D possibly TRBD1 on 6 matching bases. Germline loops: CDR1 MDHEN, CDR2 SYDVKM. The CDR3 sequence is 13 residues long. The germline V and J ends were trimmed by 0 bases and 5 bases, with 8 bases remaining between them.

The chain carries TRBV5-5 and TRBJ2-3, with TRBD2 matching 9 bases. Trimming removed 4 bases from V and 4 bases from J; junction bases left unmatched: 7. The CDR3 runs to 15 residues. From germline, CDR1 is SGHKS and CDR2 YYEKEE (reference sequence). Here the CDR3 reads CASSIGTSFPDTQYF. The CDR3 region has the DNA TGTGCCAGCAGCATCGGGACTAGCTTTCCAGATACGCAGTATTTT.

This clone was picked up one time. The chain has TRBV6-5 and TRBJ1-6, with D tentatively TRBD1 (6 bases). The CDR3 extends over 15 amino acids. V was cut by 5 bases and J by 7 bases, with 15 bases left in between. Per the germline V gene, CDR1 is MNHEY and CDR2 is SVGAGI. The CDR3: CASSPQGPENSPLHF. The CDR3 bases are TGTGCCAGCAGTCCCCAGGGGCCTGAGAATTCACCCCTCCACTTT.

This clone was picked up many times. V gene TRBV6-5 combines with J gene TRBJ2-3; 9 bases agree with TRBD2. This CDR3 is built from 15 residues. Germline V gene lookup returns CDR1 MNHEY and CDR2 SVGAGI. The trim removed 1 base at V and 5 bases at J, leaving 4 bases unmatched. The CDR3 sequence is CASSYWGGRGDTQYF. CDR3 bases: TGTGCCAGCAGTTACTGGGGCGGGAGGGGAGATACGCAGTATTTT.

The J gene is TRBJ1-2, the V gene TRBV4-1; TRBD1 matches 8 bases. This CDR3 is 15 amino acids long. V lost 4 bases and J lost 0; bases outside the gene matches: 4. Germline values: CDR1 MGHRA, CDR2 YSYEKL. CDR3 region: CASSPGQGANYGYTF. The CDR3 DNA is TGCGCCAGCAGCCCTGGACAGGGCGCTAACTATGGCTACACCTTC.

This chain joins TRBV7-2 and TRBJ2-5; perhaps TRBD2 as D (6 bases). Germline V gene data show CDR1 as SGHTA and CDR2 as FQGNSA. The CDR3 covers 14 residues. V was pared by 5 bases and J by 4 bases, with 14 bases between. CDR3 sequence: CASSHFGGRETQYF. Here the CDR3 DNA reads TGTGCCAGCAGCCATTTCGGAGGGCGAGAGACCCAGTACTTC.

This chain connects TRBV7-8 to TRBJ2-5, with TRBD2 matching 9 bases. The CDR3 consists of 17 residues. Germline V gene lookup returns CDR1 SGHVS and CDR2 FQNEAQ. With V trimmed by 1 base and J by 2 bases, 8 bases remained unmatched. CDR3 in amino acids: CASSLGGLAGTQETQYF. CDR3 DNA sequence: TGTGCCAGCAGCTTAGGGGGCCTAGCGGGAACGCAAGAGACCCAGTACTTC.

This clone was detected only a few times. The chain links TRBV11-3 to TRBJ2-1; 7 positions agree with TRBD1. The CDR3 runs 14 residues. V was pared by 5 bases and J by 7 bases, with 8 bases of the junction left unmatched. CDR1 and CDR2 (germline): SGHNT, YENEEA. The chain's CDR3 is CASSLGTASNEQFF. CDR3 nucleotide sequence: TGTGCCAGCAGCCTAGGGACAGCGAGTAATGAGCAGTTCTTC.

This chain uses TRBV5-1 with TRBJ1-1; unclear D gene. Germline V gene lookup returns CDR1 SGHRS and CDR2 YFSETQ. The CDR3 runs 13 residues. Trimming took off 5 bases at V and 0 bases at J, with 8 bases between the two ends. The CDR3 DNA reads TGCGCCAGCAGTGAACAGTTGAACACTGAAGCTTTCTTT. As protein: CASSEQLNTEAFF.

The gene calls are TRBV19 and TRBJ2-3; TRBD1 agrees at 8 bases. Germline values: CDR1 LNHDA, CDR2 SQIVND (reference sequence). V shed 4 bases, J shed 3 bases, and the junction held 6 bases outside the gene matches. The CDR3 loop spans 15 amino acids. The CDR3 DNA reads as TGTGCCAGTAGTACCCGGACAGGGAGAACAGATACGCAGTATTTT. It codes for CASSTRTGRTDTQYF.

This sequence joins TRBV19 and TRBJ2-3, with 11 bases aligning to TRBD1. The CDR3 sequence is 16 residues long. CDR1 is LNHDA and CDR2 is SQIVND in the germline V gene (reference sequence). Trimming removed 7 bases from V and 0 bases from J; junction bases left unmatched: 6. CDR3 nucleotides: TGTGCCAGTACACCGGGACAGGGGGACAGCACAGATACGCAGTATTTT. Protein product: CASTPGQGDSTDTQYF.

This clone was picked up a small number of times. CDR3 sequence (DNA): TGTGCCAGCAGCACCGGGACAGGGGGCCGCACAGATACGCAGTATTTT. This gives the protein CASSTGTGGRTDTQYF. This chain uses TRBV11-3 with TRBJ2-3; 12 bases line up with TRBD1. J lost 1 base, V lost 5 bases, and 4 bases had no gene match. Germline V gives CDR1 SGHNT, CDR2 YENEEA. The CDR3 sequence is 16 residues long.

This clone was found once. Here the CDR3 reads CASSAGLAAFTDTQYF. CDR3 DNA: TGTGCCAGCAGCGCCGGACTAGCGGCTTTCACAGATACGCAGTATTTT. This chain connects TRBV5-6 to TRBJ2-3; 10 bases map to TRBD2. Germline V lookup: CDR1 SGHDT, CDR2 YYEEEE. The V segment lost 4 bases and the J segment 2 bases; nucleotides outside the gene matches: 7. The CDR3 extends over 16 amino acids.

In regard to this clone: The same CDR3 can be traced to other DNA sequences in this sample. The chain links TRBV28 to TRBJ1-4; 7 bases are a match to TRBD1. CDR3 length: 15 residues. Germline-derived CDR1 and CDR2 are MDHEN and SYDVKM. J was trimmed by 0 bases and V by 4 bases; bases with no gene match: 2. In nucleotides, the CDR3 is TGTGCCAGCAGTTCCGGACAGGCAACTAATGAAAAACTGTTTTTT. It codes for CASSSGQATNEKLFF.

The chain carries TRBV7-2 and TRBJ1-5; D uncertain. Trimming stripped 5 bases from V and 0 bases from J, with 17 bases between. Germline V gene data show CDR1 as SGHTA and CDR2 as FQGNSA. CDR3 size: 17 residues. The CDR3 reads CASSPTYSSYSNQPQHF. CDR3 DNA: TGTGCCAGCAGCCCCACTTACAGTTCCTATAGCAATCAGCCCCAGCATTTT.

The V gene is TRBV6-5, the J gene TRBJ1-1; D is undetermined. CDR3 length: 13 residues. Germline CDR1 MNHEY, CDR2 SVGAGI. Trimming took 7 bases from V and 1 from J, leaving 10 bases between them. The CDR3 region is CASTNHKNTEAFF. CDR3 coding DNA: TGTGCCAGCACGAATCACAAGAACACTGAAGCTTTCTTT.

This clone came up a few times. The V call is TRBV25-1, the J call TRBJ2-2; D is possibly TRBD1 (6 bases). The V end lost 5 bases, the J end lost 0 bases, and 13 bases lay between the germline ends. Looked up from germline, CDR1 is MGHDK and CDR2 is SYGVNS. The CDR3 extends over 16 amino acids. CDR3 DNA: TGTGCCAGCAGTCCAAACAGGGTCGCGAACACCGGGGAGCTGTTTTTT. It codes for CASSPNRVANTGELFF.

The J gene is TRBJ1-5, the V gene TRBV19; tentatively, D is TRBD1 (6 bases). CDR3 length: 18 residues. The germline V gene has CDR1 LNHDA and CDR2 SQIVND (reference sequence). Deletions cut 4 bases from V and 1 base from J, with 20 bases between. CDR3 nucleotide sequence: TGTGCCAGTAGTACAGAAAAAGACAGGAAAGTGAGCAATCAGCCCCAGCATTTT. Protein sequence: CASSTEKDRKVSNQPQHF.

V and J are TRBV5-1 and TRBJ2-1, with 8 bases that match TRBD1. CDR3 length: 16 amino acids. V dropped 0 bases and J dropped 0; count of bases not matched to a gene: 2. CDR1 is SGHRS and CDR2 is YFSETQ in the germline V gene. The CDR3 DNA sequence: TGCGCCAGCAGCTTGGAAGGGACAGGCTCCTACAATGAGCAGTTCTTC. Encoded protein: CASSLEGTGSYNEQFF.

The gene calls are TRBV19 and TRBJ1-6; 9 bases map to TRBD1. The CDR3 extends over 17 amino acids. Germline CDR1 and CDR2: LNHDA and SQIVND (reference sequence). The ends lost 8 bases at V and 6 bases at J; junction bases unmatched: 14. The CDR3 DNA reads TGTGCCAGTCGGGAAAACGGACAGGGGATAATTAATTCACCCCTCCACTTT. Translated, it gives CASRENGQGIINSPLHF.

This chain uses TRBV19 with TRBJ2-2, with TRBD1 identical over 11 bases. Germline lookup yields CDR1 LNHDA and CDR2 SQIVND (reference sequence). After removal of 2 bases from V and 1 base from J, the junction contained 9 bases not matched to a gene. This CDR3 contains 19 residues. CDR3 protein: CASSIIRGQGAGNTGELFF. CDR3 bases: TGTGCCAGTAGTATAATCCGTGGACAGGGGGCCGGGAACACCGGGGAGCTGTTTTTT.

The chain joins TRBV18 to TRBJ1-6; tentative D call: TRBD1 (5 bases). The V end lost 3 bases, the J end lost 6 bases, and 12 bases lay between the germline ends. The CDR3 is made up of 15 amino acids. CDR1 and CDR2 from the germline V gene are KGHSH and LQKENI. CDR3 region: CASSPADTSNSPLHF. CDR3 coding DNA: TGTGCCAGCTCACCTGCGGACACGAGTAATTCACCCCTCCACTTT.